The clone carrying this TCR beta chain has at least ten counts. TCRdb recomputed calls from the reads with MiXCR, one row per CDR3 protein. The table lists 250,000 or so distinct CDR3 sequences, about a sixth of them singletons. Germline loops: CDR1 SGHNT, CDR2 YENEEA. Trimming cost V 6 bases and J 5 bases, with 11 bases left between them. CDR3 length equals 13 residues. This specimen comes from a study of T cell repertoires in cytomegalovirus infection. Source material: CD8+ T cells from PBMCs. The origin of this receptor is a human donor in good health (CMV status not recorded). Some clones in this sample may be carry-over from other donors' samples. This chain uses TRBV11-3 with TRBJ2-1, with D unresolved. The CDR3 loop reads CASSTAVNNEQFF. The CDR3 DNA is TGTGCCAGCAGTACGGCAGTAAACAATGAGCAGTTCTTC.